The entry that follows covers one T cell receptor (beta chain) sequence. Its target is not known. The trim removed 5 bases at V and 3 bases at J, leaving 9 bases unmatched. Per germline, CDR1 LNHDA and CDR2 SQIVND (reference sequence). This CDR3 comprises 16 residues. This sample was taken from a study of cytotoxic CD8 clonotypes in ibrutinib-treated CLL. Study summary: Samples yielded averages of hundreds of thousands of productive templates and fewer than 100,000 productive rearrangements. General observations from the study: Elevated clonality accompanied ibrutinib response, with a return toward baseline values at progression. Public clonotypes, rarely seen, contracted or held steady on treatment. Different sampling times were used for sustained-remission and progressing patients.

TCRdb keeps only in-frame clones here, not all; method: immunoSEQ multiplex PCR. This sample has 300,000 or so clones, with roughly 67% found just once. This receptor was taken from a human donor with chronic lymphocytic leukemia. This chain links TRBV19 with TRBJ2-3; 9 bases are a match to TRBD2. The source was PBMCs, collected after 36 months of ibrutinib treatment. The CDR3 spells CASSSKREVGTDTQYF. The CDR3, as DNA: TGTGCCAGTAGTTCGAAGCGGGAGGTGGGGACAGATACGCAGTATTTT.